This T cell receptor (beta chain) was profiled in a study of shared clonotypes between healthy human individuals. Germline CDR1 and CDR2: SGHDT and YYEEEE. The V and J ends lost 2 bases and 6 bases respectively, with 10 bases between them. The CDR3 covers 13 residues. Assay: immunoSEQ multiplex PCR; the TCRdb copy retains only in-frame clones and omits some. This sample carries 2 million to 2.5 million clones, about 92% of them seen once, and the ten largest clones take 0.35% to 0.45%. What was sequenced was naive CD4+ T cells from PBMCs. Subset reported: CD45RA+ positively selected. The clonotype was recovered from a man in his late teens or twenties in good health. Some clones in this sample may be carry-over from other donors' samples. The chain carries TRBV5-6 and TRBJ2-3; the D is unclear. The CDR3 DNA reads TGTGCCAGCAGCTTTGGATTATGGGATACGCAGTATTTT. This sequence encodes CASSFGLWDTQYF.